Presented here are 11 T cell receptor beta chains from one specimen sequenced in a study of blood T cell repertoires in COVID-19. Clones were sequenced by immunoSEQ multiplex PCR, and TCRdb holds only the in-frame ones, with some missing. The sample holds approximately 110,000 clones, roughly 70% seen once. Material for sequencing was peripheral blood. Source of these receptors: a human donor with acute or convalescent COVID-19. The donor label of this sample is uncertain.

This chain uses TRBV27 with TRBJ2-2; D not certain. The CDR3 has 14 residues. From germline, CDR1 is MNHEY and CDR2 SMNVEV (reference sequence). V shed 6 bases and J shed 1 base, with 9 bases lying between them. DNA of the CDR3: TGTGCCAGCAGAACAGCATGGAACACCGGGGAGCTGTTTTTT. This translates into CASRTAWNTGELFF.

This sequence joins TRBV2 and TRBJ2-5; possible D gene TRBD1, 6 bases. Germline values: CDR1 SNHLY, CDR2 FYNNEI. The V gene lost 7 bases and the J gene lost 6 bases, with 15 bases spanning the gap. The CDR3 totals 13 residues. CDR3 protein: CASKDEGVQTQYF. The CDR3 nucleotides are TGTGCCAGCAAAGACGAGGGGGTGCAGACCCAGTACTTC.

V gene TRBV7-9 combines with J gene TRBJ1-3, with no clear D. CDR1 and CDR2 (germline): SEHNR, FQNEAQ (reference sequence). The CDR3 sequence is 17 residues long. V lost 0 bases and J lost 0, with 12 bases in between. This chain's CDR3 is CASSLATTVNSGNTIYF. CDR3 nucleotides: TGTGCCAGCAGCTTAGCGACAACAGTGAACTCTGGAAACACCATATATTTT.

In its sample, this clone was seen once. J is TRBJ2-1 and V is TRBV4-1; 11 nucleotides align to TRBD2. The germline V gene has CDR1 MGHRA and CDR2 YSYEKL. This CDR3 is built from 16 residues. The V segment lost 3 bases and the J segment 7 bases; nucleotides outside the gene matches: 8. Here the CDR3 reads CASSQVSGGARNEQFF. The CDR3 DNA follows: TGCGCCAGCAGCCAGGTTAGCGGGGGGGCGAGAAATGAGCAGTTCTTC.

The chain combines TRBV5-1 with TRBJ2-1; TRBD2 is a possible D gene (6 bases). Germline V CDR1 and CDR2: SGHRS, YFSETQ. The CDR3 has 13 amino acids. The ends were cut back, 4 bases at V and 5 bases at J, with 10 bases in the middle. In DNA form, the CDR3 reads TGCGCCAGCAGCCTAGGACTAAACAATGAGCAGTTCTTC. This translates into CASSLGLNNEQFF.

The chain combines TRBV9 with TRBJ1-1; a possible D gene is TRBD1 (6 bases). V was cut by 4 bases and J by 4 bases, with 17 bases left in between. This CDR3 comprises 15 residues. Germline values: CDR1 SGDLS, CDR2 YYNGEE. The CDR3 sequence is CASSPRGGDGTEAFF. The CDR3, as DNA: TGTGCCAGCAGCCCCAGGGGAGGGGACGGCACTGAAGCTTTCTTT.

This clone occurred once. The V and J genes are TRBV19 and TRBJ1-2, with D tentatively TRBD1 (5 bases). The CDR3 extends over 18 amino acids. The germline V gene encodes CDR1 LNHDA and CDR2 SQIVND (reference sequence). Between the trimmed V and J ends, which lost 8 bases and 3 bases, there was a span of 28 bases. The DNA for the CDR3 is TGTGCCAGTCGCCCCATCTTCCGGGTTCTCAAAGGGGACTATGGCTACACCTTC. As protein: CASRPIFRVLKGDYGYTF.

The chain's CDR3 is CASSLISGTNYGYTF. CDR3 in DNA: TGTGCCAGCAGCTTAATCTCGGGGACTAACTATGGCTACACCTTC. The chain carries TRBV11-2 and TRBJ1-2; no clear D. V lost 2 bases and J lost 0, with 10 bases in between. Germline V gene data show CDR1 as SGHAT and CDR2 as FQNNGV. This CDR3 spans 15 amino acids.

In this sample, this clone turned up once. The chain links TRBV15 to TRBJ2-3; weak D call: TRBD2 (6 bases). Per germline, CDR1 LNHNV and CDR2 YYDKDF (reference sequence). The CDR3 is 17 amino acids. V was clipped by 0 bases and J by 0 bases, with 13 bases between them. CDR3 in amino acids: CATSRDAGRPSTDTQYF. The DNA for the CDR3 is TGTGCCACCAGCAGAGATGCGGGACGGCCTAGCACAGATACGCAGTATTTT.

V is TRBV9 and J is TRBJ2-5; no definite D call. Germline CDR1 reads SGDLS; CDR2 reads YYNGEE. CDR3 size: 16 residues. Trimming cost V 0 bases and J 5 bases, with 17 bases left between them. The CDR3 sequence is CASSVEAAAPSETQYF. In nucleotides, the CDR3 is TGTGCCAGCAGCGTAGAGGCCGCGGCTCCCTCGGAGACCCAGTACTTC.

V is TRBV24-1 and J is TRBJ1-2, with D possibly matching TRBD1 (6 bases). This CDR3 comprises 17 residues. The V gene lost 4 bases and the J gene lost 2 bases, with 19 bases spanning the gap. Germline CDR1 KGHDR, CDR2 SFDVKD. The CDR3: CATSEGPASGANYGYTF. The CDR3 nucleotides read TGTGCCACCAGTGAGGGGCCCGCGTCAGGGGCAAACTATGGCTACACCTTC.